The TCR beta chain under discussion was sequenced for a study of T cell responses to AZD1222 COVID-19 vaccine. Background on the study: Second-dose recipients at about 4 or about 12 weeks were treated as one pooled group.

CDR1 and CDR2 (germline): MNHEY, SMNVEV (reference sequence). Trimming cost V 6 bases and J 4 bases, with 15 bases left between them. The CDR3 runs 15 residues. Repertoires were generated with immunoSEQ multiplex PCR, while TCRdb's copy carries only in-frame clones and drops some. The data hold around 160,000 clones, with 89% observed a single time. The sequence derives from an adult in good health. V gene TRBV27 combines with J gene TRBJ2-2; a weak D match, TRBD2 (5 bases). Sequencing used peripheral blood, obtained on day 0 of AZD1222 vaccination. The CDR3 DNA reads TGTGCCAGCAGAGTTCGGGGTTCACCCACCGGGGAGCTGTTTTTT. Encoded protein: CASRVRGSPTGELFF.